The sequence of this T cell receptor beta chain was determined in a study of blood T cell repertoires in COVID-19. TCRdb keeps only in-frame clones here, not all; method: immunoSEQ multiplex PCR. The sample has just over 300,000 clones; around nine tenths are singletons. Germline loops: CDR1 GTSNPN, CDR2 SVGIG (reference sequence). CDR3 length equals 16 residues. V lost 3 bases to trimming and J lost 1 base, with 13 bases between them. This clonotype was sampled from a woman aged 30 to 39 with COVID-19, enrolled during active disease. What was sequenced was peripheral blood. The chain recombines TRBV30 with TRBJ1-6; D is undetermined. The CDR3 here is CAWSPAGLSYNSPLHF. In DNA form, the CDR3 reads TGTGCCTGGAGCCCGGCAGGTCTTTCCTATAATTCACCCCTCCACTTT. Looking up the rest from reference TRBV30 and TRBJ1-6 gives the full variable domain: SQTIHQWPATLVQPVGSPLSLECTVEGTSNPNLYWYRQAAGRGLQLLFYSVGIGQISSEVPQNLSASRPQDRQFILSSKKLLLSDSGFYLCAWSPAGLSYNSPLHFGNGTRLTVT.